This T cell receptor (beta chain) was captured in a study of blood T cells in healthy people across ages. Study findings and constraints: Diversity figures based on one million T cells were deemed too low.

The V gene's germline CDR1 is SGHTA and CDR2 FQGNSA. V shed 10 bases and J 2 bases; nucleotides not matched to a gene: 8. This CDR3 comprises 13 residues. Points on this clonotype: Its target is not known.

A second PCR of about 7 to 12 cycles used a sample-barcoded 5' primer and a J-beta primer mix. The authors tagged each cDNA molecule using a template-switch adaptor with 12 random nucleotides. TCRdb fed the 5' RACE reads into MiXCR, producing one record per CDR3 protein. The data contain roughly 500,000 distinct CDR3 sequences, about 25% of them singletons. Sequenced sample: blood. This clonotype was sampled from a woman in her 70s in good health. This sequence joins TRBV7-2 and TRBJ2-7, with 7 nucleotides matching TRBD1. The DNA for the CDR3 is TGTGCCACCTCGACAGGGAGTACCTACGAGCAGTACTTC. Translating gives CATSTGSTYEQYF.